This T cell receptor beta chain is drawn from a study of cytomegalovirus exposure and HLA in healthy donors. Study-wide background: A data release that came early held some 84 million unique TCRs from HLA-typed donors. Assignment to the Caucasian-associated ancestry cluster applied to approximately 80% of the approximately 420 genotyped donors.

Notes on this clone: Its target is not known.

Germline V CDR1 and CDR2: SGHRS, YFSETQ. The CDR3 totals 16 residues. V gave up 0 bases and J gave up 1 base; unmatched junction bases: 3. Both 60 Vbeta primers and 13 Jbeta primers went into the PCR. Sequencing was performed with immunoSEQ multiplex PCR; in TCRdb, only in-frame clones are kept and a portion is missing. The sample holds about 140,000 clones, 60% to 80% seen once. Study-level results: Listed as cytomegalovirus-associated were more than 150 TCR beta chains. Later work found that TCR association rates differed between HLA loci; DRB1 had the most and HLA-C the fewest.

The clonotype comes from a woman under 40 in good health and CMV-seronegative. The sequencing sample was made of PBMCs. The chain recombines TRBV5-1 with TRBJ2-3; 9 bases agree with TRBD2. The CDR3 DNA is TGCGCCAGCAGCTTGGGAGTAGCGGGAGGCACAGATACGCAGTATTTT. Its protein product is CASSLGVAGGTDTQYF. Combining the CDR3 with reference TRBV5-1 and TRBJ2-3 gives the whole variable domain KAGVTQTPRYLIKTRGQQVTLSCSPISGHRSVSWYQQTPGQGLQFLFEYFSETQRNKGNFPGRFSGRQFSNSRSEMNVSTLELGDSALYLCASSLGVAGGTDTQYFGPGTRLTVL.